Sequencing of this T cell receptor (beta chain) was carried out in a study of CD8 T cells in Susac syndrome. Random hexamers primed reverse transcription of about 0.45 to 1 ug RNA. TCRdb re-called the immunoSEQ multiplex PCR reads with MiXCR, one entry per CDR3 protein. The repertoire has about 280,000 distinct CDR3 sequences, about 85% of them found once; the top ten carry about 0.11%. CDR3 size: 14 residues. Germline V lookup: CDR1 DFQATT, CDR2 SNEGSKA (reference sequence). The germline V and J ends were trimmed by 0 bases and 4 bases, with 13 bases remaining between them. The multiple sclerosis controls were treatment-naive patients with relapsing-remitting disease that was stable or active.

The sequenced sample consisted of CD8+ T cells from PBMCs. The source of this sequence is a human donor with multiple sclerosis. V gene TRBV20-1 combines with J gene TRBJ2-7; D possibly corresponds to TRBD2 (5 bases). CDR3 DNA sequence: TGCAGTGCTAGAGATCAGTCTAGCCAATACGAGCAGTACTTC. Translation: CSARDQSSQYEQYF.